The TCR beta chain described here comes from a study of T cells in Graves' hyperthyroidism and ophthalmopathy. Study outcomes and limitations: Using 13 V-J features, a model discriminated ophthalmopathy from stable hyperthyroidism.

Disease duration under 2 months; hyperthyroidism patients were aged 18 to 65. This clonotype has ten or more counts. The target antigen is unknown. Amplified regions were TCR beta CDR3 sequences from RNA transcripts. A set of HTBI primers served as the primers for a first-round RT-PCR of the TCR CDR3. From the multiplex PCR reads, TCRdb called clonotypes with MiXCR, one entry per CDR3 protein. The sample records roughly 500,000 distinct CDR3 sequences, 14% being singletons. The V segment lost 0 bases and the J segment 7 bases; nucleotides outside the gene matches: 7. This CDR3 is 17 amino acids long. Germline CDR1 reads LGHNA; CDR2 reads YNFKEQ.

The receptor comes from a young woman with Graves' hyperthyroidism that later progressed to Graves' ophthalmopathy. The chain couples TRBV4-2 to TRBJ1-5, with 12 bases identical to TRBD1. The sequencing sample was made of blood. CDR3 sequence: CASSQDGGQGALQPQHF. CDR3 sequence (DNA): TGTGCCAGCAGCCAAGATGGGGGACAGGGGGCTTTACAGCCCCAGCATTTT.